This T cell receptor beta chain was observed in a study of T cells after yellow fever vaccination. Universal primer sites and UMIs were introduced during 5'RACE template-switching synthesis of TCR cDNA. TCRdb recomputed calls from the 5' RACE reads with MiXCR, one row per CDR3 protein. The repertoire holds hundreds of thousands of distinct CDR3 sequences, with approximately 19% as singletons. The table lists this clonotype with a few counts. V lost 3 bases and J lost 3; bases outside the gene matches: 5. The length of the CDR3 is 16 residues. V gene TRBV12-3 or TRBV12-4 combines with J gene TRBJ2-3, with 11 bases matching TRBD2. The clonotype comes from a man aged 18 to 30 who received the YFV17D yellow fever vaccine. Sequences were derived from PBMCs, sampled before the yellow fever booster vaccination. CDR3 protein: CASSFPSGGPTDTQYF. Written as DNA, the CDR3 is TGTGCCAGCAGTTTCCCTAGCGGGGGGCCGACAGATACGCAGTATTTT.